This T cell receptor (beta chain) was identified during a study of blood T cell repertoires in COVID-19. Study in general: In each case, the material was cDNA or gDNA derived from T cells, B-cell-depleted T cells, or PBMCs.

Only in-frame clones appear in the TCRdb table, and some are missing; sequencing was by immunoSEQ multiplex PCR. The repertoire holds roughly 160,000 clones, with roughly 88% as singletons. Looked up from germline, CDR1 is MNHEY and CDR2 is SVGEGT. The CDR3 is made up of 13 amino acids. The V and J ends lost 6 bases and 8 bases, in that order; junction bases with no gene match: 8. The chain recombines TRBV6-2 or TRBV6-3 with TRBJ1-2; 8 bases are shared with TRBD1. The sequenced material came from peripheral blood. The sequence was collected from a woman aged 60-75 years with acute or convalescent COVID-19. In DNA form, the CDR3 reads TGTGCCAGCAGCGCGGACAGGGCTCTCGGCTACACCTTC. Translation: CASSADRALGYTF.